The 22 T cell receptor beta chains below were found in one sample sequenced in a study of identical twins. TCRdb ran MiXCR on the 5' RACE reads and lists one entry per CDR3 protein. This table holds 1,800,000 or so distinct CDR3 sequences, about 30% found once. Sequencing input: cord blood. These receptors all stem from a newborn girl in good health.

The sample holds many counts of this clonotype. CDR3 in amino acids: CASRPTGNTEAFF. DNA for the CDR3: TGTGCCAGCAGACCAACGGGAAACACTGAAGCTTTCTTT. The genes are TRBV7-9 and TRBJ1-1; D is unresolved. The CDR3 has 13 residues. Trimming removed 6 bases at V and 2 bases at J, with 10 bases between. Germline CDR1 reads SEHNR; CDR2 reads FQNEAQ (reference sequence).

Ten or more counts support this clonotype. The gene calls are TRBV10-3 and TRBJ1-2, with D possibly being TRBD1 (5 bases). CDR1 is ENHRY, CDR2 SYGVKD, per germline. The CDR3 extends over 13 amino acids. Between the trimmed V and J ends, which lost 2 bases and 1 base, there was a span of 5 bases. The CDR3 protein is CAISEDSNYGYTF. The CDR3 bases are TGTGCCATCAGTGAGGACAGTAACTATGGCTACACCTTC.

This clonotype was detected only a few times. The rearrangement uses TRBV6-6 and TRBJ1-2, with a weak D call TRBD1 (6 bases). Looked up from germline, CDR1 is MNHNY and CDR2 is SVGAGI (reference sequence). V was cut by 2 bases and J by 0 bases, with 16 bases left in between. There are 17 residues in the CDR3. This CDR3 is CASSYRGAQGTNYGYTF. CDR3 nucleotide sequence: TGTGCCAGCAGTTACAGAGGGGCCCAGGGGACTAACTATGGCTACACCTTC.

This clonotype was seen a handful of times. This chain links TRBV5-1 with TRBJ2-5; 13 positions agree with TRBD2. CDR1 and CDR2 (germline): SGHRS, YFSETQ. V gave up 4 bases and J gave up 11 bases; unmatched junction bases: 11. The CDR3 consists of 15 residues. CDR3 sequence reads: CASSPPGLAGSEQYF. CDR3 DNA sequence: TGCGCCAGCAGCCCTCCGGGACTAGCGGGATCTGAGCAGTACTTC.

This chain joins TRBV28 and TRBJ2-5; the D gene is possibly TRBD2 (5 bases). Germline V lookup: CDR1 MDHEN, CDR2 SYDVKM. V shed 0 bases and J shed 1 base, with 18 bases lying between them. CDR3 size: 18 residues. The chain's CDR3 is CASSLCFVGGGFQETQYF. DNA for the CDR3: TGTGCCAGCAGTTTATGCTTCGTAGGTGGCGGGTTCCAAGAGACCCAGTACTTC.

In this sample, this clonotype turned up a few times. This rearrangement joins TRBV7-9 to TRBJ2-3; a possible D gene is TRBD2 (6 bases). Trimming cost V 5 bases and J 2 bases, with 17 bases left between them. The CDR3 spans 16 residues. Germline values: CDR1 SEHNR, CDR2 FQNEAQ (reference sequence). The CDR3 DNA reads as TGTGCCAGCAGCGTGCACCTAGCGCGCTACACAGATACGCAGTATTTT. Amino acids: CASSVHLARYTDTQYF.

The table lists this clonotype with a few counts. The rearrangement joins TRBV24-1 to TRBJ2-7; 10 bases agree with TRBD2. CDR3 length: 16 amino acids. V gave up 5 bases and J gave up 0 bases; unmatched junction bases: 6. The V gene's germline CDR1 is KGHDR and CDR2 SFDVKD. CDR3 residues: CATSVRTSGTSYEQYF. The CDR3, as DNA: TGTGCCACCAGTGTGAGGACTAGCGGTACCTCCTACGAGCAGTACTTC.

This clonotype was found a few times. The rearrangement links TRBV20-1 to TRBJ2-1; tentatively, D is TRBD1 or TRBD2 (6 bases each). CDR3 size: 15 residues. Deletions cut 5 bases from V and 4 bases from J, with 18 bases between. Germline V gives CDR1 DFQATT, CDR2 SNEGSKA (reference sequence). The CDR3 region is CSAHKEGGRYNEQFF. The DNA of the CDR3 is TGCAGTGCTCACAAGGAGGGGGGCAGGTACAATGAGCAGTTCTTC.

V usage is TRBV9 and J usage is TRBJ2-1; a weak D match, TRBD2 (5 bases). The V gene lost 2 bases and the J gene lost 3 bases, with 12 bases spanning the gap. The germline CDR1 and CDR2 sequences are SGDLS and YYNGEE. This CDR3 is 15 amino acids long. CDR3 region: CASSVEASHYNEQFF. The CDR3 DNA sequence: TGTGCCAGCAGCGTGGAGGCTTCCCACTACAATGAGCAGTTCTTC.

The rearrangement uses TRBV20-1 and TRBJ1-4; TRBD1 aligns across 7 bases. The CDR3 is 16 residues long. Germline loops: CDR1 DFQATT, CDR2 SNEGSKA (reference sequence). The V gene end was trimmed by 1 base and the J gene end by 6 bases; junction bases not matched to a gene: 11. CDR3 nucleotides: TGCAGTGCTAGAGGAAGGGTTCAGGGGGAATATGAAAAACTGTTTTTT. Protein product: CSARGRVQGEYEKLFF.

This clonotype was observed a handful of times. One end of the junction is discordant with germline, which a read error may explain. This chain links TRBV29-1 with TRBJ2-7, with D unclear. The CDR3 has 12 amino acids. Germline V lookup: CDR1 SQVTM, CDR2 ANQGSEA. CDR3 residues: CSVLGSGYERYF. CDR3 sequence (DNA): TGCAGCGTCCTTGGATCAGGCTACGAGCGGTACTTC.

The V call is TRBV4-2, the J call TRBJ2-7, with 11 bases matching TRBD2. The CDR3 length is 16 residues. The V and J ends lost 1 base and 2 bases, in that order; junction bases with no gene match: 4. Germline values: CDR1 LGHNA, CDR2 YNFKEQ. CDR3 protein: CASSQAETSGAYEQYF. The CDR3 DNA follows: TGTGCCAGCAGCCAAGCAGAGACTAGCGGGGCCTACGAGCAGTACTTC.

V gene TRBV20-1 combines with J gene TRBJ2-7; the D gene is possibly TRBD2 (5 bases). CDR1 DFQATT and CDR2 SNEGSKA come from the germline V gene (reference sequence). This CDR3 contains 14 residues. The V gene lost 0 bases and the J gene lost 2 bases, with 11 bases spanning the gap. CDR3 amino acids: CSARDWERPYEQYF. The DNA of the CDR3 is TGCAGTGCTAGAGATTGGGAGAGGCCCTACGAGCAGTACTTC.

The V gene is TRBV6-6, the J gene TRBJ2-3; 8 nucleotides line up with TRBD2. There are 16 residues in the CDR3. The germline gives CDR1 MNHNY, CDR2 SVGAGI (reference sequence). J lost 2 bases, V lost 4 bases, and 8 bases had no gene match. CDR3 loop: CASSSKRGRVTDTQYF. CDR3 DNA: TGTGCCAGCAGTTCCAAGCGGGGGCGGGTCACAGATACGCAGTATTTT.

The V call is TRBV20-1, the J call TRBJ1-4; D gene ambiguous. The CDR3 has 11 amino acids. Trimming left V 5 bases short and J 7 bases short, with 8 bases between. Per the germline V gene, CDR1 is DFQATT and CDR2 is SNEGSKA (reference sequence). The CDR3 region is CSAPDREKLFF. For the CDR3, the DNA is TGCAGTGCTCCGGATCGTGAAAAACTGTTTTTT.

This clonotype was observed a handful of times. The genes are TRBV7-8 and TRBJ1-5; D gene unclear. Germline CDR1 and CDR2: SGHVS and FQNEAQ. Deletions cut 0 bases from V and 5 bases from J, with 14 bases between. The length of the CDR3 is 16 residues. The CDR3 DNA reads TGTGCCAGCAGCTTAGCGGCGGAGAGATCATATCAGCCCCAGCATTTT. It yields the protein CASSLAAERSYQPQHF.

On this clonotype itself: A junction boundary mismatches the germline segment, possibly from a read error. The chain joins TRBV7-9 to TRBJ2-3; D might be TRBD1 (6 bases). Germline CDR1 is SEHNR and CDR2 is FQNEAQ (reference sequence). This CDR3 comprises 14 residues. CDR3 protein: CVSSPDRSTDTQYF. CDR3 DNA: TGTGTCAGCAGCCCCGACAGGAGCACAGATACGCAGTATTTT.

The rearrangement uses TRBV5-4 and TRBJ2-1; the D gene is possibly TRBD2 (5 bases). Germline V gene sequence: CDR1 SGHNT, CDR2 YYREEE (reference sequence). The CDR3 consists of 17 residues. Trimming shortened V by 4 bases and J by 1 base, and 18 bases separated the two germline ends. In DNA, the CDR3 is TGTGCCAGCAGCCCCCAGGCGGGCGCCAGGTCCTACAATGAGCAGTTCTTC. Translated: CASSPQAGARSYNEQFF.

This rearrangement joins TRBV20-1 to TRBJ2-7; weak D call: TRBD2 (6 bases). The CDR3 length is 14 residues. Germline V gene data show CDR1 as DFQATT and CDR2 as SNEGSKA (reference sequence). The V end lost 0 bases, the J end lost 2 bases, and 11 bases lay between the germline ends. CDR3 DNA: TGCAGTGCTAGAGACGGGGACTTCACCTACGAGCAGTACTTC. It yields the protein CSARDGDFTYEQYF.

This clonotype was detected many times. The chain uses TRBV12-3 or TRBV12-4 and TRBJ2-7, with D possibly matching TRBD2 (6 bases). Trimming left V 7 bases short and J 6 bases short, with 13 bases between. The CDR3 is made up of 12 amino acids. Written as DNA, the CDR3 is TGTGCCAGCACATTTCGGGGGTCCGAGCAGTACTTC. Translated, it gives CASTFRGSEQYF.

Regarding this clonotype: A much larger clonotype is one base distant, so this may be a read error. The chain is built from TRBV12-3 or TRBV12-4 and TRBJ2-4, with 8 positions matching TRBD2. The DNA end is a closer match to TRBJ2-5, so the J assignment may be wrong. The length of the CDR3 is 12 residues. The CDR3 spells CASSSGRGTQYF. Here the CDR3 DNA reads TGTGCCAGCAGTAGCGGGAGAGGGACCCAGTACTTC.

The chain recombines TRBV15 with TRBJ1-1, with D uncertain. The CDR3 totals 13 residues. V lost 2 bases, J lost 8 bases, and 12 bases lay in between. Per germline, CDR1 LNHNV and CDR2 YYDKDF (reference sequence). The CDR3 DNA sequence: TGTGCCACCAGCAGATTAGGAGGTAACGAAGCTTTCTTT. This gives the protein CATSRLGGNEAFF. Full variable domain (missing parts from reference TRBV15 and TRBJ1-1): DAMVIQNPRYQVTQFGKPVTLSCSQTLNHNVMYWYQQKSSQAPKLLFHYYDKDFNNEADTPDNFQSRRPNTSFCFLDIRSPGLGDTAMYLCATSRLGGNEAFFGQGTRLTVV.